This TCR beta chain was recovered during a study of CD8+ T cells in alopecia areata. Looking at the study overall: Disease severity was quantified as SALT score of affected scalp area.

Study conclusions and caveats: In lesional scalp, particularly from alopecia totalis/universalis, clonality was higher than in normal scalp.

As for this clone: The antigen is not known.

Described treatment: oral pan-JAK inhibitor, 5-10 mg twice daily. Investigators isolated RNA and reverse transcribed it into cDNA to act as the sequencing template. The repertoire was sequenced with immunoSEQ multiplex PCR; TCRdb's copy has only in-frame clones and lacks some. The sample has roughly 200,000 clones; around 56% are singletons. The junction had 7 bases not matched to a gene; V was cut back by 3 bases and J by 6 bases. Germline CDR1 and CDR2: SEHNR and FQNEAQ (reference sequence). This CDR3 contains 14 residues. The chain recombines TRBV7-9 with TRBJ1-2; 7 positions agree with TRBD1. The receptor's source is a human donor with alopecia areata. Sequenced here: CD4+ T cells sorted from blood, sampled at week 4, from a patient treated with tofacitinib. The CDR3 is CASSLSDRAHGYTF. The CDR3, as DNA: TGTGCCAGCAGCTTGTCCGACAGGGCGCATGGCTACACCTTC. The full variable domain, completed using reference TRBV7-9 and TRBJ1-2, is DTGVSQNPRHKITKRGQNVTFRCDPISEHNRLYWYRQTLGQGPEFLTYFQNEAQLEKSRLLSDRFSAERPKGSFSTLEIQRTEQGDSAMYLCASSLSDRAHGYTFGSGTRLTVV.